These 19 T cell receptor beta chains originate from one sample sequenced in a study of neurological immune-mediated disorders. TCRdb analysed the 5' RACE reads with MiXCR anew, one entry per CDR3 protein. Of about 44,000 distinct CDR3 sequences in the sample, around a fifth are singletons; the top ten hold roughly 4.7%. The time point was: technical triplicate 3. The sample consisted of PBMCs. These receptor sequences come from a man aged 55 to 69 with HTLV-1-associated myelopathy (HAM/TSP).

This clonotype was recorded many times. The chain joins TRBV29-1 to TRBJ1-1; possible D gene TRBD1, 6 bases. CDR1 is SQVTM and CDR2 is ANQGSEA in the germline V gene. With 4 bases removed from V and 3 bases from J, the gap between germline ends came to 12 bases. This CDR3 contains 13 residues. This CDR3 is CSVAREGDTEAFF. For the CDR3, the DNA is TGCAGCGTTGCGAGGGAGGGGGACACTGAAGCTTTCTTT.

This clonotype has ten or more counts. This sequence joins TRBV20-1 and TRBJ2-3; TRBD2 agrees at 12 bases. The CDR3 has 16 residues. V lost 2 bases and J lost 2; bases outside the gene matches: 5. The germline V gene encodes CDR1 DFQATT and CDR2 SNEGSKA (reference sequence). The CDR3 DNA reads TGCAGTGCTAGACCTCTAGCGGGAGGGAACACAGATACGCAGTATTTT. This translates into CSARPLAGGNTDTQYF.

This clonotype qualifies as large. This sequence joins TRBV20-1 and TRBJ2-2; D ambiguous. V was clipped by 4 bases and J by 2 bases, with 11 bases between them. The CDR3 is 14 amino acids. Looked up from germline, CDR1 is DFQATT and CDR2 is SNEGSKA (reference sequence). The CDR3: CSATPARNTGELFF. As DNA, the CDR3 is TGCAGTGCTACCCCAGCCCGTAACACCGGGGAGCTGTTTTTT.

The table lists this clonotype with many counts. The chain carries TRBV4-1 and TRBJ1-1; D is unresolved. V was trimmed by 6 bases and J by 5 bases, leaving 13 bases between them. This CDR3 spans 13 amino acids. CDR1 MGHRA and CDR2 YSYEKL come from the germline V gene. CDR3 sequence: CASRLGFSTEAFF. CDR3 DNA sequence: TGCGCCAGCAGACTGGGGTTTTCGACTGAAGCTTTCTTT.

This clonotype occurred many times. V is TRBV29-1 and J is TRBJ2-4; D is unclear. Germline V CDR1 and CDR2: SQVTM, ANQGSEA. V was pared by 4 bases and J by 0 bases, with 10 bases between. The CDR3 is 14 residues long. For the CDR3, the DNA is TGCAGCGTTGTAGGCAATCTAGCCAAAAACATTCAGTACTTC. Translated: CSVVGNLAKNIQYF.

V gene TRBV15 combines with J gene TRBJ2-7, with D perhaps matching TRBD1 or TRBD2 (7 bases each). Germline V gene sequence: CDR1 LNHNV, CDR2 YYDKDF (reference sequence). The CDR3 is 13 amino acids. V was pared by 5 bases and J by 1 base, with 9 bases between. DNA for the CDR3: TGTGCCACCAGCCAGGGGGGGTCCTACGAGCAGTACTTC. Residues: CATSQGGSYEQYF.

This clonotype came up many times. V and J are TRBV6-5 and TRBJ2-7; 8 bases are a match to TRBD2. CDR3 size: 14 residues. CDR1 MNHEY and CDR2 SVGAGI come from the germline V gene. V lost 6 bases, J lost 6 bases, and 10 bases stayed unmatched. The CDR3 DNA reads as TGTGCCAGCAGACCCGGGACGGGGACTAGCGAGCAGTACTTC. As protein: CASRPGTGTSEQYF.

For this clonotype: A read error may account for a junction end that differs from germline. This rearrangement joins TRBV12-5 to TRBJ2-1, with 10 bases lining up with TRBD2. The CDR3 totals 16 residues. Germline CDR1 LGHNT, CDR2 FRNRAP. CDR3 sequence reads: CASCLVLAGFYNEQFF. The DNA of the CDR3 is TGTGCTAGTTGTTTGGTACTAGCGGGGTTCTACAATGAGCAGTTCTTC.

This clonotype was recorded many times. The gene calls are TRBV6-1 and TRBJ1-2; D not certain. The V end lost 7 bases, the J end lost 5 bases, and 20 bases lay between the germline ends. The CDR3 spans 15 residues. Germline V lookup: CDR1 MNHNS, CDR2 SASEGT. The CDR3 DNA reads TGTGCCAGCACCTATGGCGTGGGCAGCGCGTATGGCTACACCTTC. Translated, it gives CASTYGVGSAYGYTF.

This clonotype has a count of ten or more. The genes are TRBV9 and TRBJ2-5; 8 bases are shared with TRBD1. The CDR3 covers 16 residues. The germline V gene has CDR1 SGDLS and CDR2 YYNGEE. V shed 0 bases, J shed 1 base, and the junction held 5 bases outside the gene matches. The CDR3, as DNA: TGTGCCAGCAGCGTAGAAGGGCAGGGGGCCCAAGAGACCCAGTACTTC. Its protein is CASSVEGQGAQETQYF. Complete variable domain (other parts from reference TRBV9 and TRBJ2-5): DSGVTQTPKHLITATGQRVTLRCSPRSGDLSVYWYQQSLDQGLQFLIQYYNGEERAKGNILERFSAQQFPDLHSELNLSSLELGDSALYFCASSVEGQGAQETQYFGPGTRLLVL.

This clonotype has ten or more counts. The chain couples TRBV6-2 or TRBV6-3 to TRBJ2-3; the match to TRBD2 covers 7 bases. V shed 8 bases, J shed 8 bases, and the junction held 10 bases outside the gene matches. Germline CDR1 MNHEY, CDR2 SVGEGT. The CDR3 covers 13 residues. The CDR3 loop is CASRTSGAATQYF. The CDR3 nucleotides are TGTGCCAGCCGGACCAGCGGGGCCGCTACGCAGTATTTT.

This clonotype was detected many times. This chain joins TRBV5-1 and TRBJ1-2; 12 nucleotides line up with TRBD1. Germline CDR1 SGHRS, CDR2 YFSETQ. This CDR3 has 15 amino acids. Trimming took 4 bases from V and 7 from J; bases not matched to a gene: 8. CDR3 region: CASSEPGQGAGGYTF. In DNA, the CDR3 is TGCGCCAGCAGCGAACCGGGACAGGGGGCCGGTGGCTACACCTTC. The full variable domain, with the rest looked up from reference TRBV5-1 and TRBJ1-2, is KAGVTQTPRYLIKTRGQQVTLSCSPISGHRSVSWYQQTPGQGLQFLFEYFSETQRNKGNFPGRFSGRQFSNSRSEMNVSTLELGDSALYLCASSEPGQGAGGYTFGSGTRLTVV.

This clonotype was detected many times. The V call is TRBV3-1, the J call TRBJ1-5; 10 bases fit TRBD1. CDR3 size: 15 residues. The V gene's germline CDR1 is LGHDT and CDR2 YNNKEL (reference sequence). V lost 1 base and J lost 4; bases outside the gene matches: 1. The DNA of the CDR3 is TGTGCCAGCAGCCAAGGGACAGGGGGAAATCAGCCCCAGCATTTT. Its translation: CASSQGTGGNQPQHF.

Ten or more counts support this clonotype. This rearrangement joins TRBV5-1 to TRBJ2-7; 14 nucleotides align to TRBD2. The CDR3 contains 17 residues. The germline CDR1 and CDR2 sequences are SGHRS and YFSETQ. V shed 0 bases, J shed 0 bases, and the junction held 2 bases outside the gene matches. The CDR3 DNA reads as TGCGCCAGCAGCTTGGCCGGGACTAGCGGGAGCTCCTACGAGCAGTACTTC. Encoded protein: CASSLAGTSGSSYEQYF.

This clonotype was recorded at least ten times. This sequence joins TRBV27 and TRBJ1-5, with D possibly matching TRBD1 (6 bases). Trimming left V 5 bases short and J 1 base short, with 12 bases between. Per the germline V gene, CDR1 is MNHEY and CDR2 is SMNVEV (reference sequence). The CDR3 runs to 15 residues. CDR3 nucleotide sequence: TGTGCCAGCAGTCTAATAGGGGGAAGCAATCAGCCCCAGCATTTT. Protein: CASSLIGGSNQPQHF.

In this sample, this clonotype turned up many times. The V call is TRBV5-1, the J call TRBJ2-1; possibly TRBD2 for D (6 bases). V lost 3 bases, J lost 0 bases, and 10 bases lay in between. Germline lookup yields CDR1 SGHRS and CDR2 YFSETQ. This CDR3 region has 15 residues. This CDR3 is CASSSGTGSYNEQFF. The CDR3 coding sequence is TGCGCCAGCAGCTCCGGGACTGGCTCCTACAATGAGCAGTTCTTC.

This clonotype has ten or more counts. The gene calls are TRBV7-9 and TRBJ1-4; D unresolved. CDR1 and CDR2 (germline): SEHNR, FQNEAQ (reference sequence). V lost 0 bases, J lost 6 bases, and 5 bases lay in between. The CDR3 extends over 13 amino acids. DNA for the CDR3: TGTGCCAGCAGCTTAGCGACTCATGAAAAACTGTTTTTT. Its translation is CASSLATHEKLFF.

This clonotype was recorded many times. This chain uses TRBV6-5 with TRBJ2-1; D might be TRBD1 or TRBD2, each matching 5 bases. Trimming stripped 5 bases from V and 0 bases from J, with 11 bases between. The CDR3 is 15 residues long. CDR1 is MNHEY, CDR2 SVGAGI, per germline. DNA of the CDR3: TGTGCCAGCAGTCGGGACGCAAACTCCTACAATGAGCAGTTCTTC. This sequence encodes CASSRDANSYNEQFF.

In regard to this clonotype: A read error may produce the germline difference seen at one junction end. The CDR3 loop reads CASTLVGAKTGELFF. CDR3 nucleotide sequence: TGTGCCAGCACTCTTGTGGGGGCGAAGACCGGGGAGCTGTTTTTT. The rearrangement links TRBV3-1 to TRBJ2-2; D perhaps matches TRBD1 (6 bases). CDR3 length: 15 amino acids. CDR1 and CDR2 from the germline V gene are LGHDT and YNNKEL (reference sequence).